This T cell receptor (beta chain) is from a study of T-cell reconstitution after alpha-beta-depleted transplantation in children. Study-level results: Alpha-beta T cells present about two months after transplant were reported to originate from several hundred expanded graft clones. Where some patients showed high TCRbeta diversity at day 60, it came from recipient T cells and thymic progenitors that had survived. The authors attributed T-cell counts and diversity one year after transplant mostly to newly produced T cells.

With respect to this clonotype: Its specificity is not known.

Researchers prepared the TCRbeta library using unique molecular identifiers, the study reports. MiXCR, applied by TCRdb to the PCR reads, yields one record per CDR3 protein. The profile shows around 800,000 distinct CDR3 sequences, roughly 15% of them singletons. Looked up from germline, CDR1 is MGHRA and CDR2 is YSYEKL. This CDR3 contains 16 residues. Trimming removed 0 bases from V and 4 bases from J; junction bases left unmatched: 5. This chain uses TRBV4-1 with TRBJ2-1, with 8 bases matching TRBD2. The sequence came from a male patient under 18 who had a stem cell transplant for acute lymphoblastic leukemia, so the T cells may come from the graft donor. The source was PBMCs, mostly from graft donor cells, collected 360 days after TCRalphabeta/CD19-depleted stem cell transplant. The CDR3 coding sequence is TGCGCCAGCAGCCAAGAGGAAATAGCGGGGTACAATGAGCAGTTCTTC. Amino acids: CASSQEEIAGYNEQFF.